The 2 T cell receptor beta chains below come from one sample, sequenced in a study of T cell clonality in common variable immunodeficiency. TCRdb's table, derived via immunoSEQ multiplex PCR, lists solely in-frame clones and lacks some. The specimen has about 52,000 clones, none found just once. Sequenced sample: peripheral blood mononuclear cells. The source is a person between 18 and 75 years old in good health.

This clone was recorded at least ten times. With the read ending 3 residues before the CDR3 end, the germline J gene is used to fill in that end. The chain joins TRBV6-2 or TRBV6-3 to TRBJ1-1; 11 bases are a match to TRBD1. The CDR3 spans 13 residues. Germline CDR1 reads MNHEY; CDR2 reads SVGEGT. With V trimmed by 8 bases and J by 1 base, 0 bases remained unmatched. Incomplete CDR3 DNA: TGTGCCAGCGGACAGGGGGCGAACACTGAA. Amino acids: CASGQGANTE. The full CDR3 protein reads CASGQGANTEAFF.

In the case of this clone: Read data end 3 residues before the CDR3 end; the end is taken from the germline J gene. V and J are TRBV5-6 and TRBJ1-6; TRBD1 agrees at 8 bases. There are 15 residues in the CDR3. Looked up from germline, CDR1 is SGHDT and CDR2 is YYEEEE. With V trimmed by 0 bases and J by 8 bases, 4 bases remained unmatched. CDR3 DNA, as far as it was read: TGTGCCAGCAGCTTGGAGGACAGGGTAGATTCACCC. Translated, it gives CASSLEDRVDSP. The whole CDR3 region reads CASSLEDRVDSPLHF. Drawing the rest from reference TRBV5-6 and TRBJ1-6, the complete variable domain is DAGVTQSPTHLIKTRGQQVTLRCSPKSGHDTVSWYQQALGQGPQFIFQYYEEEERQRGNFPDRFSGHQFPNYSSELNVNALLLGDSALYLCASSLEDRVDSPLHFGNGTRLTVT.